This T cell receptor beta chain was captured by sequencing in a study of T cell repertoires and HLA-DP antigens. About the research overall: Transduced HeLa cells presented HLA-DP to CD4+ T cells. Average DNA input: roughly 0.2 ug for CD137+CD4+ sorts, approximately 1,200 ng pre-culture. One stimulator alloantigen differed from self by one groove amino acid; the other by ten.

Looked up from germline, CDR1 is SGHNT and CDR2 is YENEEA. This CDR3 is 13 amino acids long. Trimming removed 4 bases from V and 7 bases from J, with 14 bases in between. This clone has a single count. Its antigen is currently unknown. The data were produced by immunoSEQ multiplex PCR, yet TCRdb's version contains in-frame clones alone and is incomplete. The table includes fewer than 75,000 clones, roughly 77% detected once. Study-level points and caveats: Against one allele, clones undetected before culture averaged 36.3%; against the other, around 50%.

The TCR was taken from a man aged 55 to 70 in good health and CMV-seronegative. The rearrangement joins TRBV11-3 to TRBJ2-7; D possibly corresponds to TRBD1 (6 bases). The sequencing sample was made of CD4+ T cells from PBMCs. CDR3 loop: CASSSSYREEQYF. The CDR3 bases are TGTGCCAGCAGCTCATCCTACAGGGAAGAGCAGTACTTC.